Below, 28 T cell receptor beta chains from the same sample are listed, as sequenced in a study of shared clonotypes between healthy human individuals. Profiling relied on immunoSEQ multiplex PCR, and the TCRdb table lists in-frame clones only, not all of them. The table includes 2 million to 2.5 million clones, about 94% detected once. The sequenced sample was naive CD4+ T cells sorted from blood. Subset reported: CD45RA+ positively selected. Receptors were obtained from a man between 18 and 29 years old in good health.

Concerning this clone itself: This same CDR3 is encoded by further DNA sequences in the sample. The V gene is TRBV18, the J gene TRBJ2-7; perhaps TRBD1 as D (6 bases). CDR1 KGHSH and CDR2 LQKENI come from the germline V gene. V lost 2 bases and J lost 2, with 10 bases in between. The length of the CDR3 is 14 residues. Here the CDR3 reads CASSPETGPYEQYF. The CDR3 DNA reads as TGTGCCAGCTCACCAGAGACAGGCCCCTACGAGCAGTACTTC.

The chain combines TRBV27 with TRBJ1-6; D is unresolved. The CDR3 extends over 13 amino acids. Germline V gene sequence: CDR1 MNHEY, CDR2 SMNVEV (reference sequence). Deletions cut 5 bases from V and 10 bases from J, with 12 bases between. CDR3 loop: CASSGVLGSPLHF. DNA of the CDR3: TGTGCCAGCAGTGGGGTTTTAGGGTCACCCCTCCACTTT.

A remark on this clone: Other DNA sequences of this sample code for an identical CDR3. The V gene is TRBV19, the J gene TRBJ2-7; 7 bases map to TRBD1. Germline V gene data show CDR1 as LNHDA and CDR2 as SQIVND (reference sequence). Trimming cost V 5 bases and J 3 bases; bases outside gene matches: 4. The CDR3 is made up of 13 amino acids. CDR3 region: CASSPTGDYEQYF. The CDR3 DNA reads TGTGCCAGTAGTCCCACAGGGGACTACGAGCAGTACTTC.

The chain carries TRBV6-5 and TRBJ2-1; unclear D gene. The germline gives CDR1 MNHEY, CDR2 SVGAGI. V lost 2 bases to trimming and J lost 4 bases, with 9 bases between them. CDR3 length: 14 residues. Written as DNA, the CDR3 is TGTGCCAGCAGTTACAAAGAGCCGTACAATGAGCAGTTCTTC. It specifies CASSYKEPYNEQFF.

V and J are TRBV30 and TRBJ2-7; 7 bases agree with TRBD1. With 8 bases clipped from V and 5 bases from J, the junction kept 9 bases outside the gene matches. The CDR3 is 12 residues long. Germline values: CDR1 GTSNPN, CDR2 SVGIG (reference sequence). The CDR3 loop reads CAGDRDRNEQYF. As DNA, the CDR3 is TGTGCCGGCGACAGGGATCGCAACGAGCAGTACTTC. The full variable domain, completed using reference TRBV30 and TRBJ2-7, is SQTIHQWPATLVQPVGSPLSLECTVEGTSNPNLYWYRQAAGRGLQLLFYSVGIGQISSEVPQNLSASRPQDRQFILSSKKLLLSDSGFYLCAGDRDRNEQYFGPGTRLTVT.

CDR3 coding DNA: TGTGCCAGCAGTGAAGCGCCCGGCAGGCCGCACTTT. This gives the protein CASSEAPGRPHF. The rearrangement links TRBV6-1 to TRBJ1-6, with D uncertain. Germline V gene lookup returns CDR1 MNHNS and CDR2 SASEGT. The CDR3 extends over 12 amino acids. Trimming cost V 0 bases and J 19 bases, with 13 bases left between them.

V usage is TRBV7-9 and J usage is TRBJ1-1, with D hard to call. V lost 4 bases to trimming and J lost 3 bases, with 15 bases between them. The CDR3 consists of 15 residues. From germline, CDR1 is SEHNR and CDR2 FQNEAQ (reference sequence). The CDR3 spells CASSYLGFDDTEAFF. The DNA of the CDR3 is TGTGCCAGCAGCTACCTCGGTTTTGACGACACTGAAGCTTTCTTT.

About this clone: Other DNA sequences within the sample encode an identical CDR3. This chain uses TRBV9 with TRBJ1-4; D unresolved. V lost 2 bases and J lost 0, with 5 bases in between. The CDR3 spans 14 residues. The germline V gene encodes CDR1 SGDLS and CDR2 YYNGEE. Here the CDR3 DNA reads TGTGCCAGCAGCGTCGGCACAACTAATGAAAAACTGTTTTTT. Protein sequence: CASSVGTTNEKLFF. The full variable domain, completed using reference TRBV9 and TRBJ1-4, is DSGVTQTPKHLITATGQRVTLRCSPRSGDLSVYWYQQSLDQGLQFLIQYYNGEERAKGNILERFSAQQFPDLHSELNLSSLELGDSALYFCASSVGTTNEKLFFGSGTQLSVL.

The chain combines TRBV27 with TRBJ2-7; D is perhaps TRBD1 or TRBD2 (5 bases each). Germline V gene data show CDR1 as MNHEY and CDR2 as SMNVEV (reference sequence). This CDR3 contains 13 residues. Deletions cut 3 bases from V and 6 bases from J, with 12 bases between. CDR3 nucleotide sequence: TGTGCCAGCAGTTTGGCCGGGGCCTTCGAGCAGTACTTC. Encoded protein: CASSLAGAFEQYF.

The chain couples TRBV6-5 to TRBJ2-7; D not certain. CDR1 is MNHEY, CDR2 SVGAGI, per germline. The CDR3 has 14 residues. V shed 4 bases and J shed 3 bases, with 13 bases lying between them. CDR3 region: CASSSKVGRYEQYF. CDR3 coding DNA: TGTGCCAGCAGTTCAAAGGTCGGGCGCTACGAGCAGTACTTC.

The CDR3 DNA reads as TGTGCCAGCAGCGTAGGGGGCAGCATCCATGAAAAACTGTTTTTT. Encoded protein: CASSVGGSIHEKLFF. The rearrangement links TRBV9 to TRBJ1-4, with D tentatively TRBD1 (5 bases). This CDR3 comprises 15 residues. V was clipped by 0 bases and J by 6 bases, with 12 bases between them. Germline V gene data show CDR1 as SGDLS and CDR2 as YYNGEE.

V gene TRBV5-1 combines with J gene TRBJ1-1, with unresolved D. This CDR3 contains 13 residues. Between the trimmed V and J ends, which lost 4 bases and 1 base, there was a span of 8 bases. Germline lookup yields CDR1 SGHRS and CDR2 YFSETQ. The chain's CDR3 is CASSPNGNTEAFF. The CDR3 DNA follows: TGCGCCAGCAGCCCGAACGGGAACACTGAAGCTTTCTTT.

The CDR3 region is CAWSTGTTLRREKLFF. CDR3 nucleotide sequence: TGTGCCTGGAGCACCGGGACAACGCTCCGGCGTGAAAAACTGTTTTTT. The V gene is TRBV30, the J gene TRBJ1-4; TRBD1 might be the D (6 bases). With 3 bases removed from V and 7 bases from J, the gap between germline ends came to 21 bases. The length of the CDR3 is 16 residues. Per the germline V gene, CDR1 is GTSNPN and CDR2 is SVGIG (reference sequence).

This chain connects TRBV6-5 to TRBJ2-1, with 7 bases matching TRBD1. CDR1 and CDR2 from the germline V gene are MNHEY and SVGAGI. The CDR3 is 13 residues long. Germline trimming cut 3 bases from V and 13 bases from J; bases unmatched to any gene: 9. CDR3 DNA: TGTGCCAGCAGTTATTCCGCATCAGGGGGTCAGTTCTTC. Protein product: CASSYSASGGQFF.

This clone was detected once. J is TRBJ1-3 and V is TRBV25-1; 8 nucleotides agree with TRBD1. V was pared by 6 bases and J by 4 bases, with 5 bases of the junction left unmatched. The CDR3 covers 14 residues. Germline lookup yields CDR1 MGHDK and CDR2 SYGVNS. The CDR3: CASSRTGPGNTIYF. CDR3 DNA sequence: TGTGCCAGCAGCCGGACAGGGCCGGGAAACACCATATATTTT.

Concerning this clone: The sample contains more than one DNA sequence encoding this CDR3. The rearrangement joins TRBV5-1 to TRBJ1-1; 9 bases map to TRBD1. V was clipped by 1 base and J by 4 bases; unmatched bases: 2. Germline V gene sequence: CDR1 SGHRS, CDR2 YFSETQ. This CDR3 has 14 residues. CDR3 coding DNA: TGCGCCAGCAGCTTGAGACAGGGGGGCACTGAAGCTTTCTTT. This translates into CASSLRQGGTEAFF.

The chain carries TRBV9 and TRBJ1-1, with D perhaps matching TRBD1 (6 bases). This CDR3 contains 16 residues. Germline loops: CDR1 SGDLS, CDR2 YYNGEE. Trimming removed 0 bases from V and 4 bases from J, with 16 bases in between. DNA for the CDR3: TGTGCCAGCAGCGTAGGAGGAGGGGGGCGGGGCACTGAAGCTTTCTTT. Its translation is CASSVGGGGRGTEAFF. Using reference TRBV9 and TRBJ1-1 for the parts outside the CDR3, the full variable domain is DSGVTQTPKHLITATGQRVTLRCSPRSGDLSVYWYQQSLDQGLQFLIQYYNGEERAKGNILERFSAQQFPDLHSELNLSSLELGDSALYFCASSVGGGGRGTEAFFGQGTRLTVV.

The chain is built from TRBV7-9 and TRBJ2-7, with 7 bases identical to TRBD2. The V segment lost 3 bases and the J segment 1 base; nucleotides outside the gene matches: 3. The CDR3 loop spans 14 amino acids. Germline CDR1 SEHNR, CDR2 FQNEAQ (reference sequence). Written as DNA, the CDR3 is TGTGCCAGCAGCTTTACTAGCGCGTCCTACGAGCAGTACTTC. This encodes CASSFTSASYEQYF.

The CDR3 DNA reads TGTGCCAGCACCCCCCCCGGGGAGCTGTTTTTT. This codes for CASTPPGELFF. The chain links TRBV6-9 to TRBJ2-2; D is ambiguous. The V end lost 7 bases, the J end lost 6 bases, and 6 bases lay between the germline ends. The germline gives CDR1 MNHGY, CDR2 SVAAGI. There are 11 residues in the CDR3.

J is TRBJ1-5 and V is TRBV30, with a tentative D call TRBD1 (5 bases). The ends were cut back, 4 bases at V and 6 bases at J, with 13 bases in the middle. This CDR3 has 13 residues. Per the germline V gene, CDR1 is GTSNPN and CDR2 is SVGIG (reference sequence). The CDR3 region has the DNA TGTGCCTGGAATGAGGGGAACGGTCAGCCCCAGCATTTT. This gives the protein CAWNEGNGQPQHF.

The chain is built from TRBV30 and TRBJ1-2, with D possibly matching TRBD1 (6 bases). This CDR3 is 13 amino acids long. Germline V lookup: CDR1 GTSNPN, CDR2 SVGIG (reference sequence). The ends were cut back, 0 bases at V and 8 bases at J, with 13 bases in the middle. The CDR3 sequence is CAWSVRGARGYTF. The DNA for the CDR3 is TGTGCCTGGAGTGTACGGGGGGCACGGGGCTACACCTTC.

The gene calls are TRBV30 and TRBJ1-1; TRBD1 agrees at 7 bases. With V trimmed by 5 bases and J by 3 bases, 6 bases remained unmatched. The CDR3 runs 13 residues. Germline CDR1 and CDR2: GTSNPN and SVGIG (reference sequence). Here the CDR3 DNA reads TGTGCCTGGGACAGGGCGGGGTACACTGAAGCTTTCTTT. Amino acid sequence: CAWDRAGYTEAFF.

For the CDR3, the DNA is TGTGCCAGCAGTGAAGTAGGGGGCCCGAACTATGGCTACACCTTC. Translated, it gives CASSEVGGPNYGYTF. The chain recombines TRBV6-1 with TRBJ1-2; 7 bases line up with TRBD1. Losses at the gene ends were 1 base for V and 2 bases for J; bases not matched to a gene: 4. The CDR3 is 15 residues long. From germline, CDR1 is MNHNS and CDR2 SASEGT.

The J gene is TRBJ1-1, the V gene TRBV11-2; no reliable D call. The V gene's germline CDR1 is SGHAT and CDR2 FQNNGV. The CDR3 length is 13 residues. Trimming removed 4 bases at V and 2 bases at J, with 8 bases between. CDR3 nucleotide sequence: TGTGCCAGCAGCTCACAACTAAACACTGAAGCTTTCTTT. Translation: CASSSQLNTEAFF. Full variable domain (missing parts from reference TRBV11-2 and TRBJ1-1): EAGVAQSPRYKIIEKRQSVAFWCNPISGHATLYWYQQILGQGPKLLIQFQNNGVVDDSQLPKDRFSAERLKGVDSTLKIQPAKLEDSAVYLCASSSQLNTEAFFGQGTRLTVV.

The chain employs TRBV19 and TRBJ2-2; the match to TRBD2 covers 7 bases. V trimming: 7 bases; J trimming: 0 bases; junction bases outside the gene matches: 5. Germline values: CDR1 LNHDA, CDR2 SQIVND (reference sequence). The CDR3 spans 15 residues. The chain's CDR3 is CASISGTTNTGELFF. For the CDR3, the DNA is TGTGCCAGTATATCCGGGACTACGAACACCGGGGAGCTGTTTTTT.

This chain uses TRBV5-1 with TRBJ2-1; TRBD1 aligns across 7 bases. The germline V gene has CDR1 SGHRS and CDR2 YFSETQ. The trim removed 2 bases at V and 9 bases at J, leaving 5 bases unmatched. The CDR3 length is 13 residues. CDR3 nucleotides: TGCGCCAGCAGCTTTAAAGACAGGGCTGAGCAGTTCTTC. Protein sequence: CASSFKDRAEQFF. The full variable domain, with the rest looked up from reference TRBV5-1 and TRBJ2-1, is KAGVTQTPRYLIKTRGQQVTLSCSPISGHRSVSWYQQTPGQGLQFLFEYFSETQRNKGNFPGRFSGRQFSNSRSEMNVSTLELGDSALYLCASSFKDRAEQFFGPGTRLTVL.

This clone came up once. Other DNA sequences in this specimen translate into the identical CDR3. The rearrangement uses TRBV5-1 and TRBJ2-5, with unresolved D. The V end was cut by 2 bases, the J end by 5 bases, with 4 bases between. In germline, CDR1 is SGHRS, CDR2 YFSETQ. The CDR3 runs 11 residues. The CDR3 sequence: CASSFSETQYF. The CDR3, as DNA: TGCGCCAGCAGCTTTTCGGAGACCCAGTACTTC.

This clone was seen just once. V usage is TRBV5-6 and J usage is TRBJ1-5; the D gene is possibly TRBD1 (6 bases). Looked up from germline, CDR1 is SGHDT and CDR2 is YYEEEE. The ends were cut back, 3 bases at V and 6 bases at J, with 13 bases in the middle. This CDR3 has 14 residues. The CDR3 bases are TGTGCCAGCAGCTCCACAGGGAGGGGTCAGCCCCAGCATTTT. Translated: CASSSTGRGQPQHF.